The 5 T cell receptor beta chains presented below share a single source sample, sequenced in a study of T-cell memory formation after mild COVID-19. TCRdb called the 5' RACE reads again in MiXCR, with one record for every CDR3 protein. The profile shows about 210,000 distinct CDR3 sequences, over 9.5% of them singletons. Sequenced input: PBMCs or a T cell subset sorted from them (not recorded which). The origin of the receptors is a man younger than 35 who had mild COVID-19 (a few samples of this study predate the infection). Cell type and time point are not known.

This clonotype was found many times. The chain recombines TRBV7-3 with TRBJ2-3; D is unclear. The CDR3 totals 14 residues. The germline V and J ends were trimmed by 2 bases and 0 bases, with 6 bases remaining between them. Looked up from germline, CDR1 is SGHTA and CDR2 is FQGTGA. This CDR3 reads CASSLQHSTDTQYF. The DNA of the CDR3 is TGTGCCAGCAGCTTACAGCACAGCACAGATACGCAGTATTTT.

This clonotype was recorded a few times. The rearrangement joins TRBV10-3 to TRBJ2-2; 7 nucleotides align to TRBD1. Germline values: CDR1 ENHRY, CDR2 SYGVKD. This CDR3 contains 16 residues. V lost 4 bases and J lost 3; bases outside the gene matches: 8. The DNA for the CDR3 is TGTGCCATCAGTGGGGGACAGCATGGGGACACCGGGGAGCTGTTTTTT. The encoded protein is CAISGGQHGDTGELFF.

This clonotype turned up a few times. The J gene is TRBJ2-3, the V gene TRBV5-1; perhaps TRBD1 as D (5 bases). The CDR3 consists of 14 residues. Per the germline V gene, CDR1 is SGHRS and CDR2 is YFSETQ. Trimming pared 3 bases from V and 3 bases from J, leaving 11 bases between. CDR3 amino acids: CASSYQDSTDTQYF. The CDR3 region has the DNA TGCGCCAGCAGCTACCAAGACAGTACAGATACGCAGTATTTT.

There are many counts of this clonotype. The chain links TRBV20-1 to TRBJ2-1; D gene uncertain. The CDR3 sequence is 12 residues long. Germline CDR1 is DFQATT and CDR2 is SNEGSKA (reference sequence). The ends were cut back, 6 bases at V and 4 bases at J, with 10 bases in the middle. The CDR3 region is CSAQSQYNEQFF. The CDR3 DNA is TGCAGTGCCCAATCCCAGTACAATGAGCAGTTCTTC.

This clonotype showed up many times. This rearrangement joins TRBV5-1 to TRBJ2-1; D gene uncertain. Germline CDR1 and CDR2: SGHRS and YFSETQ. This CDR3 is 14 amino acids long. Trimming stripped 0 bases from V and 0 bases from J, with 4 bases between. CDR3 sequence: CASSLASSYNEQFF. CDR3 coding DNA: TGCGCCAGCAGCTTGGCTAGCTCCTACAATGAGCAGTTCTTC.